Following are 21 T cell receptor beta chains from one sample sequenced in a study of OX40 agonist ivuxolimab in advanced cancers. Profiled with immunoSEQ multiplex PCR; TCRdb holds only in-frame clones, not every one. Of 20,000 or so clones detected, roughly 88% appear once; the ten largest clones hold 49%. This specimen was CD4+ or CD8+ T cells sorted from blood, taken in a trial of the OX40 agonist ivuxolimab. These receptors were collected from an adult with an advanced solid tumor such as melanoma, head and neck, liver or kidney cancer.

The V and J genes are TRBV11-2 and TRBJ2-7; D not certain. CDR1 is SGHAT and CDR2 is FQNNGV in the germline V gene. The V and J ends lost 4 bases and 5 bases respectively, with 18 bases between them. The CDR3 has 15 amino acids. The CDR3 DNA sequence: TGTGCCAGCAGCTCGGAGTGGGGAACTATCGACGAGCAGTACTTC. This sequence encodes CASSSEWGTIDEQYF.

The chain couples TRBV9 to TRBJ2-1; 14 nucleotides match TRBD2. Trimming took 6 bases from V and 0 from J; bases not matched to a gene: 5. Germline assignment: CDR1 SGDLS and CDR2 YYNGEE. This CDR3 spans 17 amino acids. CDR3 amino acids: CASTGLAGGSSYNEQFF. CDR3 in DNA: TGTGCCAGCACCGGACTAGCGGGGGGAAGCTCCTACAATGAGCAGTTCTTC.

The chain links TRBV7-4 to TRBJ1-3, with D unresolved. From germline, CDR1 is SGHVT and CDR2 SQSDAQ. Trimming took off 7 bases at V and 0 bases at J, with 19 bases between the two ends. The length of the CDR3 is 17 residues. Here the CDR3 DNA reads TGTGCCAGCACCGAAATAGAGTCGTTCGTCTCTGGAAACACCATATATTTT. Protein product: CASTEIESFVSGNTIYF. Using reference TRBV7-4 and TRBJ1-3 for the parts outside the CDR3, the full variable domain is GAGVSQSPRYKVAKRGRDVALRCDSISGHVTLYWYRQTLGQGSEVLTYSQSDAQRDKSGRPSGRFSAERPERSVSTLKIQRTEQGDSAVYLCASTEIESFVSGNTIYFGEGSWLTVV.

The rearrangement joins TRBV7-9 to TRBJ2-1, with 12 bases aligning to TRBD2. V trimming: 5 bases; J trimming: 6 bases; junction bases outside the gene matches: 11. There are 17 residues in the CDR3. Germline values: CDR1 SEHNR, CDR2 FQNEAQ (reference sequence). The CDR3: CASSPLAGGPTSNEQFF. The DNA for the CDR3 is TGTGCCAGCAGCCCACTAGCGGGAGGCCCAACTTCCAATGAGCAGTTCTTC.

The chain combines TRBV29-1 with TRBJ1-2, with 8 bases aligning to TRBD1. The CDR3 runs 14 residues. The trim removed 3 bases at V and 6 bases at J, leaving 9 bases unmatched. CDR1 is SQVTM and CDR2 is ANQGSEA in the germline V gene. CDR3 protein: CSVEPWRQGHGYTF. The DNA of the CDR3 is TGCAGCGTTGAGCCTTGGAGACAGGGGCATGGCTACACCTTC.

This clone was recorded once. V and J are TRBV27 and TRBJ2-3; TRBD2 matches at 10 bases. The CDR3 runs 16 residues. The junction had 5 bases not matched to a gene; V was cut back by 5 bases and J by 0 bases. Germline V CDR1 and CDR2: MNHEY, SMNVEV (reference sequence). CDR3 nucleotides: TGTGCCAGCAGTCTTTCGACTAGCGGGAGCACAGATACGCAGTATTTT. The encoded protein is CASSLSTSGSTDTQYF.

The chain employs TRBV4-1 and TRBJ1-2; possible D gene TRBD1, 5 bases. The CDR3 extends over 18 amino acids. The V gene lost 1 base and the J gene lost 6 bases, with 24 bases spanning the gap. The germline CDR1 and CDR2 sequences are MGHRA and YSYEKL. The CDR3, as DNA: TGCGCCAGCAGCCAAGGGTCTTTTGGAGTGGCAGGGTATAATGGCTACACCTTC. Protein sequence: CASSQGSFGVAGYNGYTF.

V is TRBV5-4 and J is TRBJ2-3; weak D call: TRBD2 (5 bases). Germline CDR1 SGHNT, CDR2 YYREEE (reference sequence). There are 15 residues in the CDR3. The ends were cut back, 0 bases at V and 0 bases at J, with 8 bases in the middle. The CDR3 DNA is TGTGCCAGCAGCTTGGGGACTGCTAGCACAGATACGCAGTATTTT. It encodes CASSLGTASTDTQYF.

The CDR3 reads CASSVATGGNTEAFF. CDR3 in DNA: TGTGCCAGCAGCGTAGCTACAGGGGGGAACACTGAAGCTTTCTTT. The chain is built from TRBV9 and TRBJ1-1, with TRBD1 matching 8 bases. The V segment lost 0 bases and the J segment 1 base; nucleotides outside the gene matches: 2. This CDR3 contains 15 residues. Germline CDR1 and CDR2: SGDLS and YYNGEE.

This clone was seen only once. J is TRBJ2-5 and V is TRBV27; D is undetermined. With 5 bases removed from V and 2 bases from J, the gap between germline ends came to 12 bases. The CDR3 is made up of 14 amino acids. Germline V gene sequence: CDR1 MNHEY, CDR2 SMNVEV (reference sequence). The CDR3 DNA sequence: TGTGCCAGCAGTCCATACGGCACTCAAGAGACCCAGTACTTC. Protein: CASSPYGTQETQYF.

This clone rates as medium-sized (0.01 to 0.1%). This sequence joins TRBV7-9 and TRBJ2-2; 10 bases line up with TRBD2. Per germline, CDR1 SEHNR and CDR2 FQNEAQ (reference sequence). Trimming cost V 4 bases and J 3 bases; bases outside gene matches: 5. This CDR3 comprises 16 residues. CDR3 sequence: CASSSGLADYTGELFF. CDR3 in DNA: TGTGCCAGCAGCTCAGGACTAGCGGACTACACCGGGGAGCTGTTTTTT.

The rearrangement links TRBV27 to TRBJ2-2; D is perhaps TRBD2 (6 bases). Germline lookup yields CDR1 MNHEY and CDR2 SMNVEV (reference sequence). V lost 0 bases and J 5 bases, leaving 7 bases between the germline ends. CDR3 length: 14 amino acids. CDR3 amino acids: CASSLSGGTGELFF. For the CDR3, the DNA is TGTGCCAGCAGTTTATCCGGGGGTACCGGGGAGCTGTTTTTT.

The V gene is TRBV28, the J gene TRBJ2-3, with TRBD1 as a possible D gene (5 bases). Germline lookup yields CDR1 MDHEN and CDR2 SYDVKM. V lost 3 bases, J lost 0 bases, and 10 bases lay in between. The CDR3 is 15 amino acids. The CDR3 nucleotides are TGTGCCAGCAGTTTCCGGACAACTAGCACAGATACGCAGTATTTT. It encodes CASSFRTTSTDTQYF.

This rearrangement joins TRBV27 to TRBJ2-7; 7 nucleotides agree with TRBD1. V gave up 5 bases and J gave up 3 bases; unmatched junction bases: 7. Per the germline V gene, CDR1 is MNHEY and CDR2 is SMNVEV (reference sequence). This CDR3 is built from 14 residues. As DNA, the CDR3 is TGTGCCAGCAGTCCTACCTGGGACAGCTACGAGCAGTACTTC. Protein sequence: CASSPTWDSYEQYF.

The chain's CDR3 is CASSNNGTSGNNEQFF. The CDR3 region has the DNA TGTGCCAGCAGCAATAATGGGACTAGCGGAAACAATGAGCAGTTCTTC. The chain recombines TRBV21-1 with TRBJ2-1; the D call of TRBD2 is as the table states it, not checked on the DNA. TRBV21-1 is annotated as a pseudogene. The CDR3 runs 16 residues.

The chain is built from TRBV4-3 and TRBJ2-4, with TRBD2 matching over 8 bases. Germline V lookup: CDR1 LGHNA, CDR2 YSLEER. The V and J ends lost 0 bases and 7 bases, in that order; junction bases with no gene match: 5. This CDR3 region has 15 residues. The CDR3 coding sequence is TGCGCCAGCAGCCAAGATGGGACTAGTCGCAACATTCAGTACTTC. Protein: CASSQDGTSRNIQYF.

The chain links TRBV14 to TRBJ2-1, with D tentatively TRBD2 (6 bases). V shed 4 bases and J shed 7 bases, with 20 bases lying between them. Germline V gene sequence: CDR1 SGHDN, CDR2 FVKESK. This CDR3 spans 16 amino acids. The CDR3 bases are TGTGCCAGCAGCCTAGGAAGCGGGTTAGTGGGGAATGAGCAGTTCTTC. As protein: CASSLGSGLVGNEQFF.

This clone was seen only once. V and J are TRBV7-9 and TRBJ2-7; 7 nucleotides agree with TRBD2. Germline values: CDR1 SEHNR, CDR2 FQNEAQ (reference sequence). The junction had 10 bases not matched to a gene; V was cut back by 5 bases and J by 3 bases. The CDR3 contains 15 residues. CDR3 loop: CASSLSTSRFYEQYF. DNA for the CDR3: TGTGCCAGCAGCCTTTCGACTAGCAGATTCTACGAGCAGTACTTC.

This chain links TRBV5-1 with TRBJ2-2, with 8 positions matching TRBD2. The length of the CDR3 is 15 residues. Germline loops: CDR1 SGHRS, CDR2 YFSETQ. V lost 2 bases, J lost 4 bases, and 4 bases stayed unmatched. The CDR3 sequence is CASSFVAGSTGELFF. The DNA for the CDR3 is TGCGCCAGCAGCTTCGTAGCGGGAAGCACCGGGGAGCTGTTTTTT.

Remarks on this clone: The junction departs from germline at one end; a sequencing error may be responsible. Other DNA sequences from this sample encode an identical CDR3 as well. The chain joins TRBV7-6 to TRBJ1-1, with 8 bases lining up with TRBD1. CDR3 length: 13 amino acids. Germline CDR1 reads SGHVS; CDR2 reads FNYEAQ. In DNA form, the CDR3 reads TGTGCTAGCAGTTTGGACAGGGAGGCTGAAGCTTTCTTT. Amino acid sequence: CASSLDREAEAFF.

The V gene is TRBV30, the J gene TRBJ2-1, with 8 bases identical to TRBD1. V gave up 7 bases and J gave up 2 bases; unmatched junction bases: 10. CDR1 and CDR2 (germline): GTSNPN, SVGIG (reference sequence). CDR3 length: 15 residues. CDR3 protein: CASDQGAGPYNEQFF. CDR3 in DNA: TGTGCCTCCGATCAGGGGGCGGGACCCTACAATGAGCAGTTCTTC.